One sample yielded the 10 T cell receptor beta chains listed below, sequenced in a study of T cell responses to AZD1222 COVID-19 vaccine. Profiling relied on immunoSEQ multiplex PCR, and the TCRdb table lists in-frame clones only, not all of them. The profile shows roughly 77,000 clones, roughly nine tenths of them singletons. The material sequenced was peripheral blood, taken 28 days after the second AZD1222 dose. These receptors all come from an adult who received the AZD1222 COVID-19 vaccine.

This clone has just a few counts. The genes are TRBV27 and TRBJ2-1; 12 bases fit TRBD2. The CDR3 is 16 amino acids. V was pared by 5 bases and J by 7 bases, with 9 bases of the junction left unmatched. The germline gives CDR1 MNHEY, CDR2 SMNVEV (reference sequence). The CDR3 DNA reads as TGTGCCAGCAGTCCCCCTCCTAGCGGGGGGGTAAATGAGCAGTTCTTC. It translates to CASSPPPSGGVNEQFF.

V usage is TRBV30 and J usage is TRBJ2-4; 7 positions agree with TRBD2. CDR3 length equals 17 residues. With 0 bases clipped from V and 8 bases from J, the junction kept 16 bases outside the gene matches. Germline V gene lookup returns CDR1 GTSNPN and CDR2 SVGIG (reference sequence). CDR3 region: CAWSVYGRTSKDDIQYF. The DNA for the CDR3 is TGTGCCTGGAGTGTCTACGGGAGGACTTCTAAGGATGACATTCAGTACTTC.

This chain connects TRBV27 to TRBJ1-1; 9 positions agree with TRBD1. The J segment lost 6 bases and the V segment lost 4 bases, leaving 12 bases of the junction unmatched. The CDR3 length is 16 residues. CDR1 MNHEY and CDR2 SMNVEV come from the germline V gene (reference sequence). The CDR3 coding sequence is TGTGCCAGCAGTTCCCAATTGGGACAGGGTGGCCCTGAAGCTTTCTTT. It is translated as CASSSQLGQGGPEAFF.

CDR3 in DNA: TGTGCCATCAATAGGCCTAGCGGCAGCTCCTACAATGAGCAGTTCTTC. The encoded protein is CAINRPSGSSYNEQFF. The chain employs TRBV10-3 and TRBJ2-1; 7 bases map to TRBD2. Germline assignment: CDR1 ENHRY and CDR2 SYGVKD. CDR3 size: 16 residues. J was trimmed by 0 bases and V by 7 bases; bases with no gene match: 9.

CDR3 protein: CASSGRGRDTEAFF. As DNA, the CDR3 is TGTGCCAGCTCGGGGAGGGGGCGAGATACTGAAGCTTTCTTT. The chain has TRBV7-2 and TRBJ1-1; 7 bases are shared with TRBD1. Germline V gene lookup returns CDR1 SGHTA and CDR2 FQGNSA. The trim removed 8 bases at V and 5 bases at J, leaving 11 bases unmatched. The CDR3 covers 14 residues.

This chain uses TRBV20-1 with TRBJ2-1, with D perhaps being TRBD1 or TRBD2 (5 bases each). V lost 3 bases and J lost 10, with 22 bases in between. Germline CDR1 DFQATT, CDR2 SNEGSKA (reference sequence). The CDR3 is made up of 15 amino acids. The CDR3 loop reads CSASDFSLRGPEQFF. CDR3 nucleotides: TGCAGTGCTAGTGATTTTAGTCTACGGGGCCCCGAGCAGTTCTTC.

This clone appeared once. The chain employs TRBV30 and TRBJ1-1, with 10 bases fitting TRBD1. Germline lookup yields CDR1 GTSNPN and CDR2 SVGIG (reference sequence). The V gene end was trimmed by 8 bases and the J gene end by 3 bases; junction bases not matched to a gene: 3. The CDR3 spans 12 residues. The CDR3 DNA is TGTGCCGGCGGACAGGGGGACACTGAAGCTTTCTTT. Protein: CAGGQGDTEAFF.

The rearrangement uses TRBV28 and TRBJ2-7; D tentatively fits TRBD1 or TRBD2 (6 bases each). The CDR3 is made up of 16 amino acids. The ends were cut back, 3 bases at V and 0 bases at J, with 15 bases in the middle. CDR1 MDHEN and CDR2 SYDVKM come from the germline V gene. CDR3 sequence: CASSFGGLGTSYEQYF. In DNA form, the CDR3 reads TGTGCCAGCAGTTTCGGGGGCTTGGGGACCTCCTACGAGCAGTACTTC. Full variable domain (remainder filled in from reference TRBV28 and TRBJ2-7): DVKVTQSSRYLVKRTGEKVFLECVQDMDHENMFWYRQDPGLGLRLIYFSYDVKMKEKGDIPEGYSVSREKKERFSLILESASTNQTSMYLCASSFGGLGTSYEQYFGPGTRLTVT.

The DNA of the CDR3 is TGTGCCAGCAGTTACCTACCCGTTAATGAAAAACTGTTTTTT. Protein sequence: CASSYLPVNEKLFF. The gene calls are TRBV6-6 and TRBJ1-4; D is ambiguous. CDR3 length: 14 residues. Trimming took off 2 bases at V and 4 bases at J, with 8 bases between the two ends. Germline V gene sequence: CDR1 MNHNY, CDR2 SVGAGI (reference sequence).

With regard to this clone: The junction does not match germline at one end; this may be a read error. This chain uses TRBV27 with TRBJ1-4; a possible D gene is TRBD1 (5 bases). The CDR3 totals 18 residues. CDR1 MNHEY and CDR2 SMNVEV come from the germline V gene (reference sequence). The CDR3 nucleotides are TGTGCCAGCAGTCTATCATGGGGGTCGGCCCTAATTGGAGAAAAACTGTTTTTT. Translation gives CASSLSWGSALIGEKLFF. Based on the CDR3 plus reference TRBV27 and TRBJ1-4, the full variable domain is EAQVTQNPRYLITVTGKKLTVTCSQNMNHEYMSWYRQDPGLGLRQIYYSMNVEVTDKGDVPEGYKVSRKEKRNFPLILESPSPNQTSLYFCASSLSWGSALIGEKLFFGSGTQLSVL.